Listed below are T cell receptor beta chains from one sample, sequenced in a study of OX40 agonist ivuxolimab in advanced cancers. Generated by immunoSEQ multiplex PCR, the TCRdb table keeps only in-frame clones and is missing some. This table has 55,000 to 80,000 clones, 89% appearing once. The sequenced sample was CD4+ or CD8+ T cells sorted from blood, obtained in a trial of the OX40 agonist ivuxolimab. The receptors here all came from an adult with an advanced solid tumor such as melanoma, head and neck, liver or kidney cancer. CDR3s include the opening cysteine and the closing phenylalanine or tryptophan.

V	J	CDR3
TRBV4-2	TRBJ2-7	CASSQGTGDSYEQYF
TRBV27	TRBJ1-2	CASSLLGQGAGGYTF
TRBV7-8	TRBJ2-3	CASSPRAPTDTQYF
TRBV4-2	TRBJ2-5	CASSQYPGQGQETQYF
TRBV19	TRBJ2-7	CASSIGLAGSYEQYF
TRBV15	TRBJ1-4	CATSRGRTGVEKLFF
TRBV6-5	TRBJ2-7	CASSPGQGAYEQYF
TRBV27	TRBJ2-1	CASSHNTYNEQFF
TRBV6-5	TRBJ1-6	CASSLVTPRVGSPLHF
TRBV25-1	TRBJ1-3	CASSDKNTIYF
TRBV4-1	TRBJ2-1	CASSLSQGNEQFF
TRBV5-4	TRBJ2-5	CASSLGQGQMAQYF
TRBV6-4	TRBJ2-1	CASSPGTSGNFQFF
TRBV27	TRBJ2-7	CASSLYRGGSYEQYF
TRBV2	TRBJ2-1	CASRVGGGAYNEQFF
TRBV27	TRBJ2-7	CASSPDTSGYEQYF
TRBV7-9	TRBJ2-1	CASSLAVGQGNEQFF
TRBV11-2	TRBJ2-2	CASSLDLLRGAGTGELFF
TRBV7-9	TRBJ1-1	CASSSRTGVNTEAFF
TRBV5-1	TRBJ1-1	CASSLALGNTEAFF
TRBV7-8	TRBJ2-2	CASSLSPTGELFF
TRBV19	TRBJ2-7	CASSITARGNEQYF
TRBV5-1	.	CASSFGEYYYEQYF
TRBV6-1	TRBJ1-1	CASSAQTKTGLAGNTEAFF
TRBV19	TRBJ1-2	CASSIDLEANYGYTF